The sequence of this T cell receptor beta chain was determined in a study of technical replicates of blood from a few donors. Trimming took 3 bases from V and 4 from J, leaving 12 bases between them. The length of the CDR3 is 14 residues. Looked up from germline, CDR1 is SEHNR and CDR2 is FQNEAQ (reference sequence). Here immunoSEQ multiplex PCR was the method, and the copy in TCRdb shows in-frame clones only, minus some. The sample records 95,000 to 100,000 clones, 96% being singletons. Sequencing used T cells isolated from PBMCs. The receptor comes from a human donor in good health. The V gene is TRBV7-9, the J gene TRBJ1-1; weak D call: TRBD1 (5 bases). CDR3 DNA: TGTGCCAGCAGCTTGGGGATCGGGGGCACTGAAGCTTTCTTT. As protein: CASSLGIGGTEAFF.